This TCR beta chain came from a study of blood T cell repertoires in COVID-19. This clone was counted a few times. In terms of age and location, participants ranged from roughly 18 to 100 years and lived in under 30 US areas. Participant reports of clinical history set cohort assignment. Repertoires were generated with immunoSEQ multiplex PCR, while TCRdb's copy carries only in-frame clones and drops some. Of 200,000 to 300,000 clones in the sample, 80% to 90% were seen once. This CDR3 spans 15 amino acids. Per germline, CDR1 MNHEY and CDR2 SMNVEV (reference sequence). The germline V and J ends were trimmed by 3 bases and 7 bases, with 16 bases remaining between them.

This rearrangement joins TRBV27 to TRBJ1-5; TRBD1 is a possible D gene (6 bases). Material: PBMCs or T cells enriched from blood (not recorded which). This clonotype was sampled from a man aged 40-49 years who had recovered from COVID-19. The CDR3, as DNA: TGTGCCAGCAGTTTTGCGTGGGGGGGCGGACAGCCCCAGCATTTT. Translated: CASSFAWGGGQPQHF.